The clone carrying this T cell receptor (beta chain) was found many times. The antigen is unknown. Template-switch 5'RACE cDNA synthesis added a 10-nucleotide unique molecular identifier. TCRdb analysed the 5' RACE reads with MiXCR anew, one entry per CDR3 protein. Among approximately 87,000 distinct CDR3 sequences listed, approximately 14% were seen once. The record originates from a study of neurological immune-mediated disorders. Study-wide findings and caveats: The absence of any CDR3 amino acid sequence shared by expanded clones across subjects suggests that repertoires were private in all groups.

Serving as healthy controls were blood bank volunteers based in Maryland, USA. The unsorted libraries were produced from 2 million PBMCs held at -80 C. Germline V gives CDR1 SGHRS, CDR2 YFSETQ. The CDR3 length is 16 residues. V lost 2 bases, J lost 1 base, and 4 bases stayed unmatched. The TCR was taken from a woman aged 45-60 years in good health. Sequencing used PBMCs. V gene TRBV5-1 combines with J gene TRBJ1-4; 8 nucleotides line up with TRBD1. CDR3 bases: TGCGCCAGCAGCTTCCAGGGGGCTGGAACTAATGAAAAACTGTTTTTT. Its translation is CASSFQGAGTNEKLFF.